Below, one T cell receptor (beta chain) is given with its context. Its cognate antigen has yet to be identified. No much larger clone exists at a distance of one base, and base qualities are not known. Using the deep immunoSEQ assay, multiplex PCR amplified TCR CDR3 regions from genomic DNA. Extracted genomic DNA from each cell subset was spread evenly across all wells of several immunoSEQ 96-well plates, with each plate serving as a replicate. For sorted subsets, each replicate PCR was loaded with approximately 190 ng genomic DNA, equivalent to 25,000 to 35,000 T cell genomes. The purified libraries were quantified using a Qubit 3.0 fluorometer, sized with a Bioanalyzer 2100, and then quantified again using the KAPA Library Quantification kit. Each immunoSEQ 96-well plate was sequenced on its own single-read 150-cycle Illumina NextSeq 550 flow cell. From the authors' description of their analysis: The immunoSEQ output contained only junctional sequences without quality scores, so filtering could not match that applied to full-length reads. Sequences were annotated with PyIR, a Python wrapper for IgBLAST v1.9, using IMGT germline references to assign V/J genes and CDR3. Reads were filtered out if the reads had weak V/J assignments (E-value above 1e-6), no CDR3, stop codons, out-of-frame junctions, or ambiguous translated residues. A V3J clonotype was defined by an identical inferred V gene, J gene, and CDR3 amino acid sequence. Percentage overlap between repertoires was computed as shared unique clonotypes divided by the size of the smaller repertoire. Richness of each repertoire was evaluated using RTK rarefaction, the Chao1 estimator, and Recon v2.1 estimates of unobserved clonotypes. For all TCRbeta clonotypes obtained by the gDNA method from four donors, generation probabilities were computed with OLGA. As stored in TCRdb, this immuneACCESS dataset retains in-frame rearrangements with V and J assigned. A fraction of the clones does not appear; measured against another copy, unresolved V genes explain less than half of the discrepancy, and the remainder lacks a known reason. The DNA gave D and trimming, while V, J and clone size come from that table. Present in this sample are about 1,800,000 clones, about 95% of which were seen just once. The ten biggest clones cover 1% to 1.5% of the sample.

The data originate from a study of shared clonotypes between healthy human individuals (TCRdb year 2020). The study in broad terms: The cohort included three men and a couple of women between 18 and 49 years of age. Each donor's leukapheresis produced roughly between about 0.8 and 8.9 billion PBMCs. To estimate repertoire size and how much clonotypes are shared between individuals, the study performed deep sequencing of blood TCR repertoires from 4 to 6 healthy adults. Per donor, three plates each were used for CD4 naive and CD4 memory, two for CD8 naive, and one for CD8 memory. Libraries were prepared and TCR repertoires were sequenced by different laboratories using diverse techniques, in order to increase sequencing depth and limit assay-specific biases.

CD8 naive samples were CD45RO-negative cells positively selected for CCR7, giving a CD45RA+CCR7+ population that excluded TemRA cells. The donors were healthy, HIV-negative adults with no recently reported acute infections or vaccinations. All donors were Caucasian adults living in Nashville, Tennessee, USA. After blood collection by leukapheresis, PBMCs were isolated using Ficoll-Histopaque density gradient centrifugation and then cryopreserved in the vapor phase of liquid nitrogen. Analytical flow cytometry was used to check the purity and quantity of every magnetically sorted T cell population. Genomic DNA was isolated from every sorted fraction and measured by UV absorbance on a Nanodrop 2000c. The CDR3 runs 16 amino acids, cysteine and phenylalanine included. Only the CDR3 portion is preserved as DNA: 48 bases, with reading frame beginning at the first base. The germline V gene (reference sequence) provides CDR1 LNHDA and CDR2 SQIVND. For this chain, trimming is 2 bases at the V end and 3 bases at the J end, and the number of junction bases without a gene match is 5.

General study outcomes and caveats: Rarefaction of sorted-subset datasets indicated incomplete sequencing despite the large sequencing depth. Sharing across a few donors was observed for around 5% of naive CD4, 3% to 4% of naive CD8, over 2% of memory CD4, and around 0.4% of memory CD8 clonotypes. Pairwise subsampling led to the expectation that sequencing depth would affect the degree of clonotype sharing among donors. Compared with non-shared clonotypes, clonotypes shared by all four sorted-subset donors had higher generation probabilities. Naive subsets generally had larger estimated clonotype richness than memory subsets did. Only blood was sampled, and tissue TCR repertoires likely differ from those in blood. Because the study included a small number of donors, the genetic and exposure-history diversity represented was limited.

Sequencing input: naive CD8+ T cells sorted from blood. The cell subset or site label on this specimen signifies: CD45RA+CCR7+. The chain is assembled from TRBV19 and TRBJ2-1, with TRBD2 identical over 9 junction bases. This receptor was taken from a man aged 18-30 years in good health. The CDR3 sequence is CASSIIPSGNYNEQFF. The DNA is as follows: TGTGCCAGTAGTATAATCCCTAGCGGGAACTACAATGAGCAGTTCTTC. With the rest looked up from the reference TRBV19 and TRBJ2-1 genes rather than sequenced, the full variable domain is DGGITQSPKYLFRKEGQNVTLSCEQNLNHDAMYWYRQDPGQGLRLIYYSQIVNDFQKGDIAEGYSVSREKKESFPLTVTSAQKNPTAFYLCASSIIPSGNYNEQFFGPGTRLTVL.